This T cell receptor (beta chain) was profiled in a study of blood T cell repertoires in COVID-19 (dated by TCRdb to 2020 to 2022). Study-level background: Samples covering the acute and convalescent phases of COVID-19 were provided by collaborators in the United States, Italy and Spain. The material from the prospective study consisted of cDNA or gDNA derived from T cells, B-cell-depleted T cells, or PBMCs. Sample metadata almost always included a de-identified subject ID, COVID-19 status, age in years and sex. The samples were drawn from the first 160 participants of the ongoing ImmuneRACE study and from more than 1,000 subjects provided by 6 global collaborators. Where available, HLA class I and class II types were taken from metadata supplied by the sample provider and were not determined by assay-based typing. A freely available public database, intended as a resource for researchers studying the immune response to SARS-CoV-2, is where the repertoires were released. Deeply sampled blood TCRbeta repertoires from subjects exposed to, actively infected with, or recovered from COVID-19 were included in the dataset. On the study overall, not on this receptor specifically: The quantity of clinical and demographic metadata differed by source and by participant and was supplied without curation.

TCRbeta CDR3 regions were amplified from genomic DNA using the immunoSEQ Assay, a bias-controlled multiplex PCR. Processing in the source paper ran as follows. Nucleated cell counts per sample were estimated from amplification of reference gene primers within the assay. Sequence reads were collapsed and filtered to measure the absolute abundance of every unique TCRbeta CDR3 rearrangement. Productive Simpson clonality was computed per sample as the square root of Simpson's diversity index over productive rearrangements. Held by TCRdb, this immuneACCESS table contains in-frame sequences only and omits some clones. Under half of the omission traces to an unresolved V gene where checked; the cause of the rest is unknown. The V and J calls and clone size are taken from that table; D and trimming were inferred from the DNA. In this sample the table shows about 150,000 clones, over 75% of which occur a single time. The ten largest clones represent 1.2% of the sample.

In the prospective study, participants were about 18 to 95 years old, resided in about two dozen geographic areas of the United States, and were enrolled through a virtual design. To assign participants to cohorts, the prospective study relied on clinical history that participants themselves reported in a screening survey and a study questionnaire. Each participant in the prospective study had whole blood, serum and a nasopharyngeal or oropharyngeal swab collected by mobile phlebotomists. Participants in the prospective study had the option to provide additional blood draws and questionnaires over an approximately two-month period. Before DNA extraction, blood samples from the prospective study were shipped at room temperature or frozen. The CDR3 numbers 15 residues from cysteine through phenylalanine. Only the CDR3 region is kept as DNA, spanning 45 bases read in frame from base 1. CDR1 is given as KGHDR and CDR2 as SFDVKD, both from the germline V gene. The V end gives up 0 bases and the J end 5 bases, leaving 2 bases in the junction not matched to a gene.

Note on this clone: There is no known antigen for this receptor. There are no base qualities to consult, and no much larger clone falls within one base.

The sequence links TRBV24-1 to TRBJ2-2; the central 7 bases match TRBD1. The sequence derives from a young woman with acute COVID-19. The sample comprised PBMCs or T cells enriched from blood (not recorded which). The CDR3 reads CATSDLDRDTGELFF. The DNA sequence is given as TGTGCCACCAGTGATTTGGACAGGGATACCGGGGAGCTGTTTTTT.